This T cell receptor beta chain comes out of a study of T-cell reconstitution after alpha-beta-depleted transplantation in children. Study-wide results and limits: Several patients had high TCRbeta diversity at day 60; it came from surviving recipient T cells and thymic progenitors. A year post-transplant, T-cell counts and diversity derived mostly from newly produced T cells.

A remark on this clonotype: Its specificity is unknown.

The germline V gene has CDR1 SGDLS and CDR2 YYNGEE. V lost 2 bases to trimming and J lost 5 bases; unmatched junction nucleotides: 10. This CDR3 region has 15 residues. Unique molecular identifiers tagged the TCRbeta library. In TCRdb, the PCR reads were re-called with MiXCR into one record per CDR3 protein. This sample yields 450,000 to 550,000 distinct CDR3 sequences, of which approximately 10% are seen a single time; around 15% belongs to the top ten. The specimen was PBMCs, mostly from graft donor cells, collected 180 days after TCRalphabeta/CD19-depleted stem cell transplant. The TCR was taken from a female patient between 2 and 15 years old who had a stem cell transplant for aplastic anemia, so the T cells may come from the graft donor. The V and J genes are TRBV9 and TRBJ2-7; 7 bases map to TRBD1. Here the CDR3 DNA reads TGTGCCAGCAGCGTGGAAGCGACAGGGAAACACGAGCAGTACTTC. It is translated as CASSVEATGKHEQYF.